This TCR beta chain was identified during a study of CD8 T cells in ankylosing spondylitis. Findings of the study overall: Disease-linked clones were reportedly significantly enriched in matched ankylosing spondylitis synovial fluid. Clones that were linked to disease were CD8+ and were relatively rare in peripheral blood. Seemingly distinctive of ankylosing spondylitis blood was a TCR beta motif formed by eight highly homologous variants. Some of these motif variants have turned up before, in reports on reactive arthritis synovial fluid and blood.

In making TCR beta libraries, quantitative 5'-RACE with molecular barcodes was used. From the 5' RACE reads, TCRdb called clonotypes with MiXCR, one entry per CDR3 protein. The sample has around 540,000 distinct CDR3 sequences; about 12% are singletons. V was clipped by 3 bases and J by 3 bases, with 16 bases between them. The length of the CDR3 is 15 residues. Germline V gives CDR1 DFQATT, CDR2 SNEGSKA (reference sequence). With respect to this clonotype: The antigen is unknown.

The gene calls are TRBV20-1 and TRBJ2-3; D might be TRBD1 (6 bases). Sequencing was carried out using blood, either unsorted or a sorted T cell fraction (not recorded which). The clonotype comes from a male donor with ankylosing spondylitis. The CDR3 sequence is CSASRESQGTDTQYF. CDR3 sequence (DNA): TGCAGTGCTAGCCGCGAATCCCAGGGGACAGATACGCAGTATTTT.